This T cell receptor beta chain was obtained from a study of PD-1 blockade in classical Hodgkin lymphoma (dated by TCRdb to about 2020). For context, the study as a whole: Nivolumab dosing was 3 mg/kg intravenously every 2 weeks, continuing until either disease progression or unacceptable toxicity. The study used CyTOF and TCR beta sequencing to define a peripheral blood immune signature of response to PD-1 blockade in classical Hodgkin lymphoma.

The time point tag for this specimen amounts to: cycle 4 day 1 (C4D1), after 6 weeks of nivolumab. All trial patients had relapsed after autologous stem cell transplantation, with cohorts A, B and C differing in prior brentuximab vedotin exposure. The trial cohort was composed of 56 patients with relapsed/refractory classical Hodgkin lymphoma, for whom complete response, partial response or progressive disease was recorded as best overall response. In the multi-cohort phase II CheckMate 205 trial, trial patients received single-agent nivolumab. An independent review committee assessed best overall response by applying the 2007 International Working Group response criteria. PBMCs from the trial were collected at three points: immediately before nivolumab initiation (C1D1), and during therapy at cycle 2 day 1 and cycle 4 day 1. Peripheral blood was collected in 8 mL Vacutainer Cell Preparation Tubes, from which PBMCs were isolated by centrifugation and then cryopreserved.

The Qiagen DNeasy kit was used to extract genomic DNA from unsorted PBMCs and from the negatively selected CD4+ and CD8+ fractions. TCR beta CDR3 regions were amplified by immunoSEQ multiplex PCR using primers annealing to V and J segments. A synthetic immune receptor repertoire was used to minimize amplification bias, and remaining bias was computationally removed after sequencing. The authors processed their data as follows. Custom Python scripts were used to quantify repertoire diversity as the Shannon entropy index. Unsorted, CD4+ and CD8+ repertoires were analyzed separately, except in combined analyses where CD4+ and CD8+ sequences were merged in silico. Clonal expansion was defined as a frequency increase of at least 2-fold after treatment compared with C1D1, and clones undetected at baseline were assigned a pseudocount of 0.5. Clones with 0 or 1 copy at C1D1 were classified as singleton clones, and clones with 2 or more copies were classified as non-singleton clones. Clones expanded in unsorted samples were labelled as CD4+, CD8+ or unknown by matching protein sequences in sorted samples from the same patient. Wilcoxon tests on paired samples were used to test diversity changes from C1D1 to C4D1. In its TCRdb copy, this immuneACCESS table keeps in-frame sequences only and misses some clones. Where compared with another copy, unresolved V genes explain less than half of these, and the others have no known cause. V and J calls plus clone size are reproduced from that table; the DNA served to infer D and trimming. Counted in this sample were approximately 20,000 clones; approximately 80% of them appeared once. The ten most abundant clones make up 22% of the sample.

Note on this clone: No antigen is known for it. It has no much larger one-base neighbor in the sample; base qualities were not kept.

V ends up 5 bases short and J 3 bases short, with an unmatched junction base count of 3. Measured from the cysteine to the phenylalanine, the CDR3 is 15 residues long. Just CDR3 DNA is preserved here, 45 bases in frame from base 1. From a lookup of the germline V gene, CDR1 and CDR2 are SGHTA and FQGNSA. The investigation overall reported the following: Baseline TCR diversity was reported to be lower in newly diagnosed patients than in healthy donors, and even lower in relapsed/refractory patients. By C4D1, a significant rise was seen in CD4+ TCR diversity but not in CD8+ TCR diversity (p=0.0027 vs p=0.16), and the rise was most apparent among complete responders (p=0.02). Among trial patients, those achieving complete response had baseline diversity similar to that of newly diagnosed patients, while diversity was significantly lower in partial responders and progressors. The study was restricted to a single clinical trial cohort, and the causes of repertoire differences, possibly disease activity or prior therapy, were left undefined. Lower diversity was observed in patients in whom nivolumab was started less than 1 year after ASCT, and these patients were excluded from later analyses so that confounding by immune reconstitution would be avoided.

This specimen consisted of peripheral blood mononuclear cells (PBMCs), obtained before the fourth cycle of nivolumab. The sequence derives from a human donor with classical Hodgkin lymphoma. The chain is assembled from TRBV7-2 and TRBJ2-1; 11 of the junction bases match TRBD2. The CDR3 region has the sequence CASSPGLAVYNEQFF. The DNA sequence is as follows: TGTGCCAGCAGCCCGGGACTAGCGGTCTACAATGAGCAGTTCTTC. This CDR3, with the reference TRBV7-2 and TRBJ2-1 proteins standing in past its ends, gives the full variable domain GAGVSQSPSNKVTEKGKDVELRCDPISGHTALYWYRQSLGQGLEFLIYFQGNSAPDKSGLPSDRFSAERTGGSVSTLTIQRTQQEDSAVYLCASSPGLAVYNEQFFGPGTRLTVL.